Described below is a single T cell receptor (beta chain) sequence and its context. The entry originates in a study of T cells after yellow fever vaccination. The authors made TCR cDNA by 5'RACE template switching, adding a universal primer site and UMIs. TCRdb ran MiXCR on the 5' RACE reads and lists one entry per CDR3 protein. The table shows around 340,000 distinct CDR3 sequences, with more than 8.5% occurring only once. V shed 5 bases and J 5 bases; nucleotides not matched to a gene: 12. CDR1 is SSHAT, CDR2 FNYEAQ, per germline (reference sequence). The CDR3 length is 16 residues. The sequence derives from a man aged 18 to 29 who received the YFV17D yellow fever vaccine. The V call is TRBV7-7, the J call TRBJ2-5, with TRBD1 matching 9 bases. Sample: PBMCs, taken on the day of the first yellow fever vaccination. CDR3 in DNA: TGTGCCAGCAGCGCCGGCGGGGCGGGACAGGGCGAGACCCAGTACTTC. Protein product: CASSAGGAGQGETQYF.